This T cell receptor (beta chain) was documented in a study of early T cells in non-severe SARS-CoV-2 infection. This clonotype was picked up many times. Trimming at V came to 3 bases and at J to 7 bases, leaving 12 bases not matched to a gene. The CDR3 runs 15 residues. Germline V gene data show CDR1 as KGHSH and CDR2 as LQKENI. MiXCR, run by TCRdb on the 5' RACE reads, gives a single entry per CDR3 protein. The table lists about 29,000 distinct CDR3 sequences, less than 6.5% of them singletons. The chain carries TRBV18 and TRBJ2-7; 7 nucleotides match TRBD2. The TCR originated in an adult who was a healthcare worker with PCR-confirmed SARS-CoV-2 infection or an uninfected control (not recorded which). Input material: whole blood. CDR3 DNA: TGTGCCAGCTCACCGCGGGGGATTTTCGGCCTGGAGCAGTACTTC. The encoded protein is CASSPRGIFGLEQYF.